This passage covers 14 T cell receptor beta chains from one sample sequenced in a study of human T cells and chemical hapten exposure. Indicated time point: pre-sensitization, week 0. As to treatment: therapeutic diphenylcyclopropenone sensitization with weekly scalp DPC. TCRdb re-derived calls from the RACE reads in MiXCR, one entry per CDR3 protein. The sample consists of roughly 380,000 distinct CDR3 sequences, roughly 5.3% of them appearing once. This specimen was whole blood, taken in connection with sensitization to the hapten diphenylcyclopropenone (DPC). The origin of the receptors is a woman between 50 and 59 years old with alopecia areata. Some clones in this sample may be carry-over from other donors' samples.

This clonotype was observed a few times. The chain uses TRBV12-3 or TRBV12-4 and TRBJ1-2; D might be TRBD1 (5 bases). V dropped 6 bases and J dropped 3 bases, with 17 bases sitting between them. The CDR3 is made up of 15 amino acids. Here the CDR3 reads CASSGDGPAYYGYTF. CDR3 bases: TGTGCCAGCAGCGGGGACGGACCAGCTTACTATGGCTACACCTTC.

This clonotype was recorded at least ten times. The rearrangement uses TRBV6-1 and TRBJ1-2; 7 positions match TRBD1. CDR3 length equals 14 residues. Germline-derived CDR1 and CDR2 are MNHNS and SASEGT. V shed 1 base and J 4 bases; nucleotides not matched to a gene: 3. The CDR3 loop is CASSEETGRYGYTF. The CDR3, as DNA: TGTGCCAGCAGTGAAGAGACAGGGCGCTATGGCTACACCTTC.

V is TRBV2 and J is TRBJ2-7; a possible D gene is TRBD2 (6 bases). Trimming left V 2 bases short and J 6 bases short, with 14 bases between. The CDR3 has 14 amino acids. Germline V CDR1 and CDR2: SNHLY, FYNNEI. The chain's CDR3 is CASSETQGLGEQYF. Written as DNA, the CDR3 is TGTGCCAGCAGTGAAACGCAGGGACTTGGCGAGCAGTACTTC.

The sample holds many counts of this clonotype. V usage is TRBV12-3 or TRBV12-4 and J usage is TRBJ1-5; D remains ambiguous. The CDR3 length is 12 residues. Trimming removed 6 bases at V and 6 bases at J, with 9 bases between. As DNA, the CDR3 is TGTGCCAGCAGCCCACTTGGTCAGCCCCAGCATTTT. This sequence encodes CASSPLGQPQHF.

This clonotype was recorded at least ten times. This rearrangement joins TRBV6-2 or TRBV6-3 to TRBJ1-1; D may be TRBD1 (5 bases). The CDR3 is 13 residues long. With 2 bases removed from V and 4 bases from J, the gap between germline ends came to 8 bases. The germline V gene encodes CDR1 MNHEY and CDR2 SVGEGT. CDR3 nucleotide sequence: TGTGCCAGCAGTTACAGGGGTCGCACTGAAGCTTTCTTT. Amino acids: CASSYRGRTEAFF.

The chain recombines TRBV9 with TRBJ2-1; 10 bases map to TRBD1. CDR1 and CDR2 (germline): SGDLS, YYNGEE. The CDR3 has 15 amino acids. V gave up 0 bases and J gave up 8 bases; unmatched junction bases: 5. The CDR3 sequence: CASSVGGQGMHEQFF. The CDR3 coding sequence is TGTGCCAGCAGCGTAGGGGGACAGGGGATGCATGAGCAGTTCTTC. Full variable domain (remainder filled in from reference TRBV9 and TRBJ2-1): DSGVTQTPKHLITATGQRVTLRCSPRSGDLSVYWYQQSLDQGLQFLIQYYNGEERAKGNILERFSAQQFPDLHSELNLSSLELGDSALYFCASSVGGQGMHEQFFGPGTRLTVL.

This clonotype is a singleton in its sample. An end of the junction does not agree with germline; a read error may underlie this. The chain employs TRBV29-1 and TRBJ1-3; no reliable D call. Germline assignment: CDR1 SQVTM and CDR2 ANQGSEA. CDR3 size: 13 residues. CDR3 region: CSVGKDLGNTTYF. The CDR3 nucleotides read TGCAGCGTCGGAAAGGACCTCGGAAACACCACATATTTT.

V is TRBV24-1 and J is TRBJ2-1, with D uncertain. Trimming left V 5 bases short and J 0 bases short, with 7 bases between. The CDR3 consists of 14 residues. Germline V gene lookup returns CDR1 KGHDR and CDR2 SFDVKD. CDR3 nucleotides: TGTGCCACCAGTGCTACAGCCTCCTACAATGAGCAGTTCTTC. Translating gives CATSATASYNEQFF.

The rearrangement uses TRBV27 and TRBJ2-3; D unclear. The V gene lost 5 bases and the J gene lost 0 bases, with 9 bases spanning the gap. The CDR3 sequence is 14 residues long. The germline CDR1 and CDR2 sequences are MNHEY and SMNVEV (reference sequence). CDR3 bases: TGTGCCAGCAGTCCTCCGAGGAGCACAGATACGCAGTATTTT. Amino acid sequence: CASSPPRSTDTQYF.

This clonotype was seen at least ten times. V gene TRBV7-2 combines with J gene TRBJ2-2, with TRBD1 matching over 9 bases. Germline V CDR1 and CDR2: SGHTA, FQGNSA. This CDR3 spans 18 amino acids. The ends lost 3 bases at V and 1 base at J; junction bases unmatched: 9. The CDR3 protein is CASSFPGQGRLNTGELFF. The CDR3 DNA is TGTGCCAGCAGCTTCCCGGGACAGGGACGGTTGAACACCGGGGAGCTGTTTTTT.

This clonotype has a count of ten or more. The CDR3 is CASSYGATDTQYF. DNA of the CDR3: TGTGCCAGCAGTTATGGGGCTACAGATACGCAGTATTTT. J is TRBJ2-3 and V is TRBV6-5; perhaps TRBD1 as D (5 bases). V was cut by 3 bases and J by 3 bases, with 7 bases left in between. Germline V lookup: CDR1 MNHEY, CDR2 SVGAGI. This CDR3 is 13 amino acids long.

This clonotype has only a few counts. This rearrangement joins TRBV25-1 to TRBJ2-1; 7 nucleotides line up with TRBD1. The CDR3 is 14 amino acids. V shed 4 bases and J 1 base; nucleotides not matched to a gene: 1. Germline CDR1 is MGHDK and CDR2 is SYGVNS. The CDR3 sequence is CASSVQGSYNEQFF. In nucleotides, the CDR3 is TGTGCCAGCAGTGTACAGGGGTCCTACAATGAGCAGTTCTTC. The full variable domain, rest sourced from reference TRBV25-1 and TRBJ2-1, is EADIYQTPRYLVIGTGKKITLECSQTMGHDKMYWYQQDPGMELHLIHYSYGVNSTEKGDLSSESTVSRIRTEHFPLTLESARPSHTSQYLCASSVQGSYNEQFFGPGTRLTVL.

The gene calls are TRBV12-3 or TRBV12-4 and TRBJ2-3, with unresolved D. V was shortened by 7 bases and J by 2 bases, with 16 bases between the two germline ends. This CDR3 is built from 15 residues. CDR3 in amino acids: CASNSVSSHTDTQYF. In nucleotides, the CDR3 is TGTGCCAGCAATTCGGTCAGCTCCCACACAGATACGCAGTATTTT.

V and J are TRBV20-1 and TRBJ2-7, with D hard to call. V dropped 6 bases and J dropped 1 base, with 13 bases sitting between them. This CDR3 region has 13 residues. Germline V CDR1 and CDR2: DFQATT, SNEGSKA (reference sequence). CDR3 sequence reads: CSAHKDGSYEQYF. In DNA form, the CDR3 reads TGCAGTGCCCACAAGGACGGGTCCTACGAGCAGTACTTC.